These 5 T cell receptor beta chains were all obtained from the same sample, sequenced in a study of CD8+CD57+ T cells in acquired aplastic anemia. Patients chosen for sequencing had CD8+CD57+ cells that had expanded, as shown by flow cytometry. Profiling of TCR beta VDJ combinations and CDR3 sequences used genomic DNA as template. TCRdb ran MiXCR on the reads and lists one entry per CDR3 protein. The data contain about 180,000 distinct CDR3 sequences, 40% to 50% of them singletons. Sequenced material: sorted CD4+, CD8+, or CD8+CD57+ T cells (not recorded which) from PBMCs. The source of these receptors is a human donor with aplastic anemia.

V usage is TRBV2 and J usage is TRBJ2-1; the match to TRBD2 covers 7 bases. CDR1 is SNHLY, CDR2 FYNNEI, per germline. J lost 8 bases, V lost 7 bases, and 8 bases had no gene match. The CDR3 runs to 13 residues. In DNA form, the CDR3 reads TGTGCCAGCATGCGGGGGAGTAACGATGAGCAGTTCTTC. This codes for CASMRGSNDEQFF.

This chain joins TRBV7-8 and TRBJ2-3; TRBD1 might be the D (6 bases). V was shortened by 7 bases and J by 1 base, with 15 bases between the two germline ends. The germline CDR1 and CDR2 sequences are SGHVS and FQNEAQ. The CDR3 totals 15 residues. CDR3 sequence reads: CASTKGQPRTDTQYF. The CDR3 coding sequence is TGTGCCAGCACCAAAGGACAGCCCCGCACAGATACGCAGTATTTT.

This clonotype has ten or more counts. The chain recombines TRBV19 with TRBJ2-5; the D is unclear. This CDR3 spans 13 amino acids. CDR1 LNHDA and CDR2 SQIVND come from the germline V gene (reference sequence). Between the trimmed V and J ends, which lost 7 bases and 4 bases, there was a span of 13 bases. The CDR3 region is CASTRFLGETQYF. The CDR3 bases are TGTGCCAGTACCCGTTTTCTGGGAGAGACCCAGTACTTC.

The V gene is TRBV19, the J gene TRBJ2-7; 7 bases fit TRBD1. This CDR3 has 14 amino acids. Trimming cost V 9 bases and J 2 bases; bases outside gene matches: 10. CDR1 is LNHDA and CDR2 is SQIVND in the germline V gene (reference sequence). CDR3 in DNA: TGTGCCAGCCAAGACAGGGATACTCCCTACGAGCAGTACTTC. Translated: CASQDRDTPYEQYF.

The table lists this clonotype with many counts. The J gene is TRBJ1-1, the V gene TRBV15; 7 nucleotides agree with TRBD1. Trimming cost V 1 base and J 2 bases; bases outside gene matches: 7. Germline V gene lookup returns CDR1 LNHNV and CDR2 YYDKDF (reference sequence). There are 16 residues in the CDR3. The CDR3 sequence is CATSRGEGAGNTEAFF. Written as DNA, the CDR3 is TGTGCCACCAGCAGAGGAGAGGGGGCAGGTAACACTGAAGCTTTCTTT.